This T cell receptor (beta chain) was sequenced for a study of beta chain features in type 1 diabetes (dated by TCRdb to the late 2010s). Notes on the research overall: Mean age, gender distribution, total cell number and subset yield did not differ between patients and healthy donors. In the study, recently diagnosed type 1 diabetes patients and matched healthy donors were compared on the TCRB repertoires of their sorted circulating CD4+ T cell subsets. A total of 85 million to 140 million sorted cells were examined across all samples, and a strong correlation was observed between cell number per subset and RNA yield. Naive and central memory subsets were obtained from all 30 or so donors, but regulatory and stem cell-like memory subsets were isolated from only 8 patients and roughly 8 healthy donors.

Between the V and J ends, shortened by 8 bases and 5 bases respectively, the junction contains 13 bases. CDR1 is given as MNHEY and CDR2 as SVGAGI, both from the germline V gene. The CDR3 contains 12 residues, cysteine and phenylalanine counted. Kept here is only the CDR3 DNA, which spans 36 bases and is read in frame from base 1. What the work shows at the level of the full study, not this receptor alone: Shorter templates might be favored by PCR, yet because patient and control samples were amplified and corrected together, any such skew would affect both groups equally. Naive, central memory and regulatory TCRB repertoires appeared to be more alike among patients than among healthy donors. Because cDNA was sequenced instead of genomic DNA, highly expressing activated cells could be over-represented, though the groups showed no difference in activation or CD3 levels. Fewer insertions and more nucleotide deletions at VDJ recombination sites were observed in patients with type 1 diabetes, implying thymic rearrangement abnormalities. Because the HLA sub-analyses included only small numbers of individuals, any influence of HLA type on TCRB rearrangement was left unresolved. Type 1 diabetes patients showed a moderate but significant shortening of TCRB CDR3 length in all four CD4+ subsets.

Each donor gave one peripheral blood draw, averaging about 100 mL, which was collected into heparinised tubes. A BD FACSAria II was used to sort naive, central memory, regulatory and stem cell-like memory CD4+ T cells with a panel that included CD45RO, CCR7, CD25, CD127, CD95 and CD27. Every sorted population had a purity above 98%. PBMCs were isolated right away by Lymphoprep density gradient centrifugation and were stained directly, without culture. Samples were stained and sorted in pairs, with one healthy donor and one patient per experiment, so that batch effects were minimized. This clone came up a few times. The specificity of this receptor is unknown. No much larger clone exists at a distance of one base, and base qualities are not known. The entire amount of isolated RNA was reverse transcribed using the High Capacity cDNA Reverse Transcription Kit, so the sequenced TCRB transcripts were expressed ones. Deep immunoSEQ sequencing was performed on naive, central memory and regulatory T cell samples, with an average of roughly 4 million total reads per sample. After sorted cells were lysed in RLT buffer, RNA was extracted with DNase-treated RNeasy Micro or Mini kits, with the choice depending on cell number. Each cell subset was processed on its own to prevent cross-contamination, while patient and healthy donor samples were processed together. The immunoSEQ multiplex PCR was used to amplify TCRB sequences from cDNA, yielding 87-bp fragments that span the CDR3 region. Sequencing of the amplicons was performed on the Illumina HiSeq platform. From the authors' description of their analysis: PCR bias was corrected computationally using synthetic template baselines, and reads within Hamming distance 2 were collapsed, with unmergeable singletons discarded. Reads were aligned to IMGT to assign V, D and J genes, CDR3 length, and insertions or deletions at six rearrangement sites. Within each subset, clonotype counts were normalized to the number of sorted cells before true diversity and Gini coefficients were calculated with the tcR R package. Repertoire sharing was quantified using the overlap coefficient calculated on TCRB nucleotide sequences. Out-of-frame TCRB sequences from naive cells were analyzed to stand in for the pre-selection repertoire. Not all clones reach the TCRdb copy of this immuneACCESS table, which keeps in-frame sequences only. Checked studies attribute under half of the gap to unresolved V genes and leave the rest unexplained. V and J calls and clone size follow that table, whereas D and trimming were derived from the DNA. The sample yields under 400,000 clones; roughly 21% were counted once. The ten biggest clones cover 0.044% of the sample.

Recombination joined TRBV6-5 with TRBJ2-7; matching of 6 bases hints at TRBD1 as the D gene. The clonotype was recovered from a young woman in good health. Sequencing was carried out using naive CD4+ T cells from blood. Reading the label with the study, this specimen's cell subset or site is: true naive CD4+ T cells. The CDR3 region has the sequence CASWGQGNEQYF. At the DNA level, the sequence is TGTGCCAGCTGGGGGCAGGGCAACGAGCAGTACTTC.